A single sample gave rise to the 9 T cell receptor beta chains below, sequenced in a study of T cell changes during pregnancy in multiple sclerosis. Clones were sequenced by immunoSEQ multiplex PCR, and TCRdb holds only the in-frame ones, with some missing. The repertoire holds 45,000 to 65,000 clones, with approximately 94% as singletons. Material: CD8+ T cells from peripheral blood mononuclear cells, obtained in the third trimester of pregnancy. Receptors were obtained from a female donor with multiple sclerosis, enrolled in a pregnancy study.

This clone was recorded once. The chain is built from TRBV21-1 and TRBJ1-5. TRBV21-1 is classified as a pseudogene. CDR3 length: 12 residues. CDR3 loop: CASRRTRQPQHF. CDR3 coding DNA: TGTGCCAGCAGACGAACTCGGCAGCCCCAGCATTTT.

The DNA of the CDR3 is TGTGCCAGCAGCTTAGGACCTCCCCTCCTAGGGGTTGCGAACACTGAAGCTTTCTTT. Protein: CASSLGPPLLGVANTEAFF. The chain is built from TRBV7-9 and TRBJ1-1, with D possibly being TRBD1 (5 bases). Trimming cost V 1 base and J 1 base, with 22 bases left between them. Germline CDR1 SEHNR, CDR2 FQNEAQ (reference sequence). The CDR3 loop spans 19 amino acids.

The chain joins TRBV13 to TRBJ2-7, with 9 bases identical to TRBD2. V lost 5 bases to trimming and J lost 1 base; unmatched junction nucleotides: 3. This CDR3 has 14 amino acids. The germline V gene encodes CDR1 PRHDT and CDR2 FYEKMQ (reference sequence). The DNA for the CDR3 is TGTGCCAGCAGCGAGGGACTAGCTTCCTACGAGCAGTACTTC. Protein sequence: CASSEGLASYEQYF.

The gene calls are TRBV5-1 and TRBJ1-1, with D tentatively TRBD1 (6 bases). The CDR3 extends over 14 amino acids. The germline V and J ends were trimmed by 1 base and 4 bases, with 11 bases remaining between them. Germline V CDR1 and CDR2: SGHRS, YFSETQ. Here the CDR3 DNA reads TGCGCCAGCAGCTTGTCAGGGGAGACCACTGAAGCTTTCTTT. This codes for CASSLSGETTEAFF.

The chain employs TRBV25-1 and TRBJ2-1; D gene unclear. Deletions cut 4 bases from V and 7 bases from J, with 17 bases between. This CDR3 comprises 15 residues. CDR1 is MGHDK and CDR2 is SYGVNS in the germline V gene. In DNA, the CDR3 is TGTGCCAGCAGTGGCAATCCCGATAGATGGAATGAGCAGTTCTTC. This codes for CASSGNPDRWNEQFF.

The rearrangement joins TRBV27 to TRBJ1-2; possibly TRBD1 for D (6 bases). This CDR3 has 17 amino acids. Per the germline V gene, CDR1 is MNHEY and CDR2 is SMNVEV (reference sequence). V lost 3 bases to trimming and J lost 0 bases, with 17 bases between them. The CDR3 DNA sequence: TGTGCCAGCAGTTTCACAGGGAGACGGGGAGCTAACTATGGCTACACCTTC. It translates to CASSFTGRRGANYGYTF.

V and J are TRBV11-1 and TRBJ2-5; 9 nucleotides agree with TRBD1. The germline V gene encodes CDR1 SGHAT and CDR2 FQDESV (reference sequence). This CDR3 is built from 16 residues. V trimming: 5 bases; J trimming: 1 base; junction bases outside the gene matches: 8. The CDR3 reads CASSTWTGEGQETQYF. The CDR3 DNA sequence: TGTGCCAGCAGCACCTGGACAGGGGAGGGCCAAGAGACCCAGTACTTC.

The J gene is TRBJ1-2, the V gene TRBV4-1, with unresolved D. The germline V and J ends were trimmed by 1 base and 7 bases, with 13 bases remaining between them. The germline V gene encodes CDR1 MGHRA and CDR2 YSYEKL. This CDR3 is built from 14 residues. The CDR3 DNA reads as TGCGCCAGCAGCCAAGTCTCGGCGGCGCCTGGCTACACCTTC. This sequence encodes CASSQVSAAPGYTF.

This rearrangement joins TRBV19 to TRBJ2-1; 12 nucleotides match TRBD2. The V segment lost 5 bases and the J segment 10 bases; nucleotides outside the gene matches: 3. Per the germline V gene, CDR1 is LNHDA and CDR2 is SQIVND (reference sequence). This CDR3 comprises 13 residues. The CDR3 region is CASSPGLAGEQFF. DNA of the CDR3: TGTGCCAGTAGTCCCGGACTAGCGGGAGAGCAGTTCTTC.